This T cell receptor (beta chain) was sequenced for a study of CXCR3-negative and CXCR3-positive naive CD8 T cells (dated by TCRdb to about 2019). Describing the broader study: In total, 130 million to 150 million TRB reads were obtained, or roughly 1.5 +/- 0.3 million reads per library. Naive subsets from about 5 donors and memory cells from 3 donors were included in the TRBV-TRBJ cluster analysis. Data from ten to twelve donors, pooled across two independent experiments, went into the diversity and physicochemical repertoire analyses.

Inclusive of the bounding cysteine and phenylalanine, the CDR3 is 16 residues long. DNA for this receptor is not on file. Based on the germline V gene (reference sequence), the CDR1 and CDR2 sequences are LNHNV and YYDKDF. General study outcomes and caveats: Comparably high repertoire diversity was found in both naive subsets, whereas much lower repertoire diversity was found in memory CD8+ T cells. TRBV-TRBJ usage was similar between naive CXCR3-negative and CXCR3-positive cells from the same donor, while memory cells showed distinct patterns. TRB CDR3s from CXCR3-positive naive cells showed higher hydrophobicity (lower Kidera factor 4), lower energy, and higher strength and volume indices than CXCR3-negative naive cells. Freshly isolated PBMCs were used for most assays because CXCR3 expression went down partially after cryopreservation. Because surface CD5, which is linked to self-reactivity in mice, was comparable between the naive subsets, TCR interaction strength was also inferred from TRB CDR3 physicochemical properties.

The reads were generated on a NextSeq 550. The Human TCR Profiling Kit (MiLaboratory) was used to prepare UMI-labeled 5' RACE TRB cDNA libraries. The full amount of extracted RNA was used for cDNA synthesis, and the full amount of resulting cDNA was used for PCR amplification. Libraries were prepared in parallel using an identical number of PCR cycles. Per the original workflow: With a minimum of two reads required per UMI, MIGEC and MiXCR pulled out about 50,000 +/- 10,000 unique UMI-labeled TRB cDNA molecules from each library. Each library averaged roughly 40,000 +/- 10,000 functional in-frame TRB CDR3 nucleotide clonotypes without stop codons. After each sample was downsampled to 5000 UMI-labeled TRB molecules, VDJtools was used to calculate diversity metrics such as normalized Shannon-Wiener and Chao1. Clonotype-size-weighted physicochemical properties of the central five CDR3 residues (interaction energy, strength, volume and Kidera factor 4) were computed in VDJtools. Reads reprocessed by TCRdb are summarized as one entry per CDR3 protein sequence, and DNA is absent. The V and J calls were determined by TCRdb, not by the authors. This sample's clone table shows tens of thousands of distinct CDR3 sequences. Of the sample, 0.7% to 1% falls within the top ten clones.

A note on this clonotype: Its antigen remains unidentified.

For every CD8+ T cell subset, fewer than 350,000 cells were flow-sorted straight into RLT lysis buffer, and each subset was sorted in triplicate. To keep memory contaminants out, a stringent definition of naive CD8+ T cells was applied: CD45RO-CCR7+CD27+CD95-. Peripheral blood mononuclear cells were isolated from buffy coats using standard density gradient centrifugation. A FACSAria III was used to flow-sort naive CXCR3-negative and CXCR3-positive CD8+ T cells. Total RNA was extracted from sorted cells with an RNeasy Mini Kit. Sequenced input: naive CXCR3+ CD8+ T cells from blood. The cell subset or site label, as the study defines it: CD45RO-CCR7+CD27+CD95- naive CD8+ T cells expressing CXCR3 (TNR3+). The origin of this receptor is a human donor in good health. Some clones in this sample may be carry-over from other donors' samples. The chain is encoded by TRBV15 joined to TRBJ2-7; the TRBD2 assignment by TCRdb is unverifiable without DNA. The CDR3 has the sequence CATSSRTSGSLDEQYF.